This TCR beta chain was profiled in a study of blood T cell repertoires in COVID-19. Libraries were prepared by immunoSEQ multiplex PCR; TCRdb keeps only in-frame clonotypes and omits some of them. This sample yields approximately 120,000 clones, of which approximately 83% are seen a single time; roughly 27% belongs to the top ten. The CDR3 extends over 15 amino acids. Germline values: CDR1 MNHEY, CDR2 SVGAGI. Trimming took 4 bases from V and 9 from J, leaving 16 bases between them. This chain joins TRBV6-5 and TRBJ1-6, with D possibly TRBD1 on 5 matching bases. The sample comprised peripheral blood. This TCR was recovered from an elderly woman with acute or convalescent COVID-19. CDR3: CASSFGRQGVSPLHF. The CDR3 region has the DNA TGTGCCAGCAGTTTCGGACGGCAAGGGGTTTCACCCCTCCACTTT.